Following are 8 T cell receptor beta chains from one sample sequenced in a study of cytomegalovirus exposure and HLA in healthy donors. PCR employed 60 Vbeta and 13 Jbeta primers. Sequencing was performed with immunoSEQ multiplex PCR; in TCRdb, only in-frame clones are kept and a portion is missing. Of some 190,000 clones listed, 87% are singletons. Sequencing used PBMCs. The receptors come from a boy aged 2 to 9 in good health and CMV-seronegative.

The rearrangement joins TRBV10-1 to TRBJ1-6; D is unresolved. V lost 4 bases and J lost 5, with 9 bases in between. Per germline, CDR1 WNHNN and CDR2 SYGVQD (reference sequence). This CDR3 is built from 14 residues. CDR3 bases: TGCGCCAGCAGTGCCGCGGGGAATAATTCACCCCTCCACTTT. This translates into CASSAAGNNSPLHF.

The chain joins TRBV30 to TRBJ2-5, with 14 bases that match TRBD2. Unmatched junction bases numbered 7, after V lost 5 bases and J lost 5 bases. This CDR3 has 15 amino acids. Germline V gene lookup returns CDR1 GTSNPN and CDR2 SVGIG (reference sequence). CDR3 coding DNA: TGTGCCTGGCGACTAGCGGGAGGGCCATGGGAGACCCAGTACTTC. Translated: CAWRLAGGPWETQYF.

This clone showed up just a few times. The chain is built from TRBV4-2 and TRBJ1-1; no firm D call. CDR1 is LGHNA and CDR2 is YNFKEQ in the germline V gene. Trimming shortened V by 0 bases and J by 12 bases, and 17 bases separated the two germline ends. This CDR3 is 14 amino acids long. CDR3 sequence reads: CASSQDLSQAHPFF. In DNA form, the CDR3 reads TGTGCCAGCAGCCAAGATTTGAGTCAAGCCCACCCTTTCTTT.

In its sample, this clone was seen once. The rearrangement uses TRBV11-2 and TRBJ1-1; D uncertain. This CDR3 region has 13 residues. Trimming left V 2 bases short and J 6 bases short, with 10 bases between. CDR1 and CDR2 from the germline V gene are SGHAT and FQNNGV. CDR3 nucleotides: TGTGCCAGCAGCTTACGGGAGGCCGCTGAAGCTTTCTTT. This codes for CASSLREAAEAFF. Full variable domain (outside the CDR3, taken from reference TRBV11-2 and TRBJ1-1): EAGVAQSPRYKIIEKRQSVAFWCNPISGHATLYWYQQILGQGPKLLIQFQNNGVVDDSQLPKDRFSAERLKGVDSTLKIQPAKLEDSAVYLCASSLREAAEAFFGQGTRLTVV.

This chain joins TRBV2 and TRBJ2-7; D call uncertain. V gave up 7 bases and J gave up 0 bases, with 10 bases separating them. The CDR3 covers 13 residues. CDR1 is SNHLY, CDR2 FYNNEI, per germline. CDR3 protein: CASKLDPSYEQYF. Here the CDR3 DNA reads TGTGCCAGCAAGCTAGACCCCTCCTACGAGCAGTACTTC.

J is TRBJ2-1 and V is TRBV6-1, with D possibly being TRBD2 (5 bases). The CDR3 has 15 residues. V gave up 7 bases and J gave up 0 bases, with 13 bases separating them. Per the germline V gene, CDR1 is MNHNS and CDR2 is SASEGT. CDR3 nucleotide sequence: TGTGCCAGCAATTATCAGCGGACCTCCTACAATGAGCAGTTCTTC. It specifies CASNYQRTSYNEQFF.

The chain is built from TRBV4-2 and TRBJ2-1; 12 positions match TRBD2. The CDR3 covers 17 residues. Losses at the gene ends were 0 bases for V and 5 bases for J; bases not matched to a gene: 5. Germline V gene lookup returns CDR1 LGHNA and CDR2 YNFKEQ. This CDR3 is CASSQELAGGRDNEQFF. The CDR3 coding sequence is TGTGCCAGCAGCCAAGAACTAGCGGGAGGACGAGACAATGAGCAGTTCTTC.

This clone was counted a few times. The J gene is TRBJ2-7, the V gene TRBV6-6, with a possible D match to TRBD1 (5 bases). Germline V gives CDR1 MNHNY, CDR2 SVGAGI (reference sequence). V dropped 4 bases and J dropped 0 bases, with 16 bases sitting between them. The CDR3 has 16 amino acids. In DNA, the CDR3 is TGTGCCAGCAGTTCCTTTCCCAGGGCCAACTCCTACGAGCAGTACTTC. Encoded protein: CASSSFPRANSYEQYF.